This paragraph covers one T cell receptor beta chain sequence. Assay used: immunoSEQ multiplex PCR; TCRdb lists only in-frame clones, some missing. Seen here are some 67,000 clones, around 87% observed once, and the top ten hold 2% to 2.5%. This sample stems from a study of control samples from healthy donors and cancer patients. The CDR3 has 17 amino acids. Germline V CDR1 and CDR2: LGHNA, YSLEER. V lost 3 bases, J lost 2 bases, and 14 bases lay in between. The rearrangement links TRBV4-3 to TRBJ2-6, with D perhaps TRBD1 (6 bases). Sequencing was done on a sample of PBMCs. The receptor was isolated from a woman in her 50s with head and neck cancer. The CDR3 protein is CASSQAPSGAGANVLTF. CDR3 nucleotide sequence: TGCGCCAGCAGCCAGGCTCCTTCAGGGGCTGGGGCCAACGTCCTGACTTTC.